Given below is one T cell receptor beta chain in context. CDR3 length: 13 amino acids. Trimming took 3 bases from V and 0 from J, leaving 6 bases between them. Germline V lookup: CDR1 DFQATT, CDR2 SNEGSKA (reference sequence). The sample is drawn from a study of blood T cell repertoires in COVID-19. Study overall: Both acute and convalescent COVID-19 samples were obtained from the United States, Italy and Spain. T cells, B-cell-depleted T cells, or PBMCs provided the cDNA or gDNA that served as material.

Clones were sequenced by immunoSEQ multiplex PCR, and TCRdb holds only the in-frame ones, with some missing. This sample has 60,000 to 65,000 clones; about 75% occur once, and the top ten carry around 50%. The chain joins TRBV20-1 to TRBJ2-1, with no clear D. What was sequenced was peripheral blood. This receptor was obtained from a woman older than 75 with acute or convalescent COVID-19. CDR3 bases: TGCAGTGCTAGTGATAGCTCCTACAATGAGCAGTTCTTC. Protein product: CSASDSSYNEQFF.